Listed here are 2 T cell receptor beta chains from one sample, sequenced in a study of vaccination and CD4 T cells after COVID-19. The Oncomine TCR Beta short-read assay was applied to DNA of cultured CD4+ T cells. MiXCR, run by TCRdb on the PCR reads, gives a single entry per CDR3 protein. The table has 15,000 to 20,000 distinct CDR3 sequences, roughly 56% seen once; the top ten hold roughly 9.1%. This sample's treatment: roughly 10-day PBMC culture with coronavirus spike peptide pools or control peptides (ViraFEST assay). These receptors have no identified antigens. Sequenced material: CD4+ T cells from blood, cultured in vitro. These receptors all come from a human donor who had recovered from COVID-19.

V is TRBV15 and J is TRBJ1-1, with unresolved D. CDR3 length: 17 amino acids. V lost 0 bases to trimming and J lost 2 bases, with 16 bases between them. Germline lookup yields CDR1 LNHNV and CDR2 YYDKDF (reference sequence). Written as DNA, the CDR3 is TGTGCCACCAGCAGAGATACCGGTACAGCCTTAAACACTGAAGCTTTCTTT. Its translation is CATSRDTGTALNTEAFF.

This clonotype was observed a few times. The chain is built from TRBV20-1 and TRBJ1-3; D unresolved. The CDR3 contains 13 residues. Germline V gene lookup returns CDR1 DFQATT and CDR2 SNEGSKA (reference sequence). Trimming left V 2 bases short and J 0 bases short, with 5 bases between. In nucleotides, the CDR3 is TGCAGTGCTAGACAGAACTCTGGAAACACCATATATTTT. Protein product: CSARQNSGNTIYF.